Here is one T cell receptor beta chain with its context. Its antigen is not known. These data are taken from a study of STAT3 mutations in large granular lymphocyte leukemia. There are 14 residues in the CDR3. Trimming at V came to 2 bases and at J to 3 bases, leaving 4 bases not matched to a gene. From germline, CDR1 is SGHNT and CDR2 YYREEE (reference sequence). The table came from immunoSEQ multiplex PCR; TCRdb's copy has only in-frame clones and leaves some out. This repertoire shows tens of thousands of clones, about 90% found once; its top ten account for about 13%. Regarding the study as a whole: Every T-cell large granular lymphocyte leukemia patient had at least one immunodominant TCR beta clonotype.

This clonotype originated in a man aged 55-75 years with T-cell large granular lymphocyte leukemia. Some clones in this sample may be carry-over from other donors' samples. Source material: peripheral blood mononuclear cells. The rearrangement uses TRBV5-4 and TRBJ2-7; 8 bases fit TRBD1. The CDR3 DNA reads as TGTGCCAGCAGCTTAACCGGGACAGGCTACGAGCAGTACTTC. It specifies CASSLTGTGYEQYF.